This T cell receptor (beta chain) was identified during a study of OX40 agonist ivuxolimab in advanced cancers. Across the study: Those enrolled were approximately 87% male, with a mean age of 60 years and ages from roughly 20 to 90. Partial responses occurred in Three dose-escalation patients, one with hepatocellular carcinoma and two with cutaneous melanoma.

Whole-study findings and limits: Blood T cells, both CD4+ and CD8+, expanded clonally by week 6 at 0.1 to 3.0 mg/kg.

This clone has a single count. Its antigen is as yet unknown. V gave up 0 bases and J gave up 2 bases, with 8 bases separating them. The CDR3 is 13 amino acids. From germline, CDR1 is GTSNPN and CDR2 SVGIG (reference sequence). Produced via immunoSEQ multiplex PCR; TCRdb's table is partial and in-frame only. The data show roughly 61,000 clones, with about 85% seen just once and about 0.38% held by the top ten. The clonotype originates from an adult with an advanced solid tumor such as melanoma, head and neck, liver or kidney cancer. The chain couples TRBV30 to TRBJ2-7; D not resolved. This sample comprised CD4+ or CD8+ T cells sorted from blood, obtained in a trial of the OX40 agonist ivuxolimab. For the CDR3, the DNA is TGTGCCTGGAGTGTTCAGGCCGCCTACGAGCAGTACTTC. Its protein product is CAWSVQAAYEQYF.